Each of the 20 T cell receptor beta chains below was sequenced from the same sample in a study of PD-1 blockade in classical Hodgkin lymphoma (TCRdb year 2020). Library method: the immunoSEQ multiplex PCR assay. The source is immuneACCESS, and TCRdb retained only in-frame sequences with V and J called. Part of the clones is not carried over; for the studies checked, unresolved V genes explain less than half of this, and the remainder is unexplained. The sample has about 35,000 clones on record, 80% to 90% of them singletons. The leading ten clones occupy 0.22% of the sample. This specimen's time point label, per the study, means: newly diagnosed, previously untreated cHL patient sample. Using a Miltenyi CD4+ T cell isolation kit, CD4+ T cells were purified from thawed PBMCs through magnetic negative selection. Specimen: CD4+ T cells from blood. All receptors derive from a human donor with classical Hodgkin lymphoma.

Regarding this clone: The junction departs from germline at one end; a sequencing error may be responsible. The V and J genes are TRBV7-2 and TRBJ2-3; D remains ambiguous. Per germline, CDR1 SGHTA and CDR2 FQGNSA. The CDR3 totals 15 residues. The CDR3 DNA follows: TGTGCCAGCAGTTTAGATTCCCCCTACACAGATACGCAGTATTTT. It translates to CASSLDSPYTDTQYF.

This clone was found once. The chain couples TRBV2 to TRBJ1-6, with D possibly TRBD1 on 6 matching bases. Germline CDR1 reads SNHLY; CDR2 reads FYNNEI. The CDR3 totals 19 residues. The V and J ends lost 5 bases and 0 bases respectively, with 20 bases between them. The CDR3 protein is CASSHPHTGINSYNSPLHF. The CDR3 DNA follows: TGTGCCAGCAGTCACCCCCACACAGGGATTAACTCCTATAATTCACCCCTCCACTTT.

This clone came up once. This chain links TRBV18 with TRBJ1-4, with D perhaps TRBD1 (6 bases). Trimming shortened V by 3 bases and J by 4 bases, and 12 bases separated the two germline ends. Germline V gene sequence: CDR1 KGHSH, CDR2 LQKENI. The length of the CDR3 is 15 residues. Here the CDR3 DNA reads TGTGCCAGCTCACCGCGACAGGAGAGTAATGAAAAACTGTTTTTT. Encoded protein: CASSPRQESNEKLFF.

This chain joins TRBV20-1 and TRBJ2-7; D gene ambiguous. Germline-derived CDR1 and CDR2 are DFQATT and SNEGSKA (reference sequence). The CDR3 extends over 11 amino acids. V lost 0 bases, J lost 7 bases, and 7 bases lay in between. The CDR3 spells CSARDPGEQYF. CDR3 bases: TGCAGTGCTAGAGATCCCGGGGAGCAGTACTTC.

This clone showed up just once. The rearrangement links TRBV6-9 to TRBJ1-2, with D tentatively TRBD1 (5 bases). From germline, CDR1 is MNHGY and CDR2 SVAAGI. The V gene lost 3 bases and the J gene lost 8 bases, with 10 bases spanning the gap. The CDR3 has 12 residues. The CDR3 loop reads CASSYGGLGYTF. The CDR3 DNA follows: TGTGCCAGCAGTTACGGGGGTTTGGGCTACACCTTC.

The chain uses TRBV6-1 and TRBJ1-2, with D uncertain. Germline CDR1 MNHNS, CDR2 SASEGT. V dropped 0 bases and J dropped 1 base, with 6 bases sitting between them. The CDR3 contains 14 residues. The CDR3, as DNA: TGTGCCAGCAGTGAAGCGTCCATTAACTATGGCTACACCTTC. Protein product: CASSEASINYGYTF.

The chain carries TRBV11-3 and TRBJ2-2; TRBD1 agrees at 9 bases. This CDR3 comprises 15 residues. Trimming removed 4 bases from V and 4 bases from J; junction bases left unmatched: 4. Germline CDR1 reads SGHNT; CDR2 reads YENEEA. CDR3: CASSYETGGTGELFF. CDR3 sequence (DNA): TGTGCCAGCAGCTATGAGACAGGGGGCACCGGGGAGCTGTTTTTT.

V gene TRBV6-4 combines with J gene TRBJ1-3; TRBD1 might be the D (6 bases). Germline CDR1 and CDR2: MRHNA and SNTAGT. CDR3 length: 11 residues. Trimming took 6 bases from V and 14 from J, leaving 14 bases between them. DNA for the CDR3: TGTGCCAGCAGCAACAGGGTTACGGTATATTTT. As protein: CASSNRVTVYF.

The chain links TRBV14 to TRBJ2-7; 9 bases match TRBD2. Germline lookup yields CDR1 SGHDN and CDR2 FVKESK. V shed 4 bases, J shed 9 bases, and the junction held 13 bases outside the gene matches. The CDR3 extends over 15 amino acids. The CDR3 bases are TGTGCCAGCAGCCCTCCTGGTAGCGGGAGCCTAGGGCAGTACTTC. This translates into CASSPPGSGSLGQYF.

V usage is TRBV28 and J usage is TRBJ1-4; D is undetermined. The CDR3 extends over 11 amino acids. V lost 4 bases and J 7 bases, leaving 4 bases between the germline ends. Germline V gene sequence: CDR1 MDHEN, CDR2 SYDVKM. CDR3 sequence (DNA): TGTGCCAGCAGTTCCTTTGAAAAACTGTTTTTT. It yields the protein CASSSFEKLFF.

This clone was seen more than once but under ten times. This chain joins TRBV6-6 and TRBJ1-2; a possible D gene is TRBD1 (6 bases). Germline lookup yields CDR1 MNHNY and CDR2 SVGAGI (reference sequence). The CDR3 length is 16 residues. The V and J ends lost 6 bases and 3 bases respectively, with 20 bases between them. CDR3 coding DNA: TGTGCCAGCAGCCCGACCACCGACAGGCGCCACTATGGCTACACCTTC. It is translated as CASSPTTDRRHYGYTF.

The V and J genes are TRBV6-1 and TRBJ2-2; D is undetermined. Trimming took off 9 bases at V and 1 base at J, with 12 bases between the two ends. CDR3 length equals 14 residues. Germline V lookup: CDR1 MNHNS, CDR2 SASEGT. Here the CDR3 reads CASLKSWNTGELFF. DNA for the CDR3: TGTGCCAGTTTAAAGTCTTGGAACACCGGGGAGCTGTTTTTT.

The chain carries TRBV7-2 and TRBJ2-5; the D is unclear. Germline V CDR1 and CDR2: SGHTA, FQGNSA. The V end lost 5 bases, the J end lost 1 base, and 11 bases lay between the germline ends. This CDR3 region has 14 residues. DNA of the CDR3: TGTGCCAGCAGCCTCAGCGTGTTCCAAGAGACCCAGTACTTC. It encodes CASSLSVFQETQYF.

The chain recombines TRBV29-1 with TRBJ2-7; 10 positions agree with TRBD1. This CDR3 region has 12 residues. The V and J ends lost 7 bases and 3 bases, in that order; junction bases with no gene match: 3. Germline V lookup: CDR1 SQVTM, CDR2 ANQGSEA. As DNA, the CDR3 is TGCAGCGCCCGGGACAGGGGCTACGAGCAGTACTTC. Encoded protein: CSARDRGYEQYF.

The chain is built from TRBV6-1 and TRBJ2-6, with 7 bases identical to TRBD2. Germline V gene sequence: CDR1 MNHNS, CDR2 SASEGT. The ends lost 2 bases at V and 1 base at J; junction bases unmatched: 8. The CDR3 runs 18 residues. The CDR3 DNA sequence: TGTGCCAGCAGTGAACAGGGAGCCGGGGGGTCTGGGGCCAACGTCCTGACTTTC. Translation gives CASSEQGAGGSGANVLTF.

The CDR3 nucleotides are TGTGCCAGTAGTCCCCGACTAGCGGGAGTGGGCGAGCAGTACTTC. The encoded protein is CASSPRLAGVGEQYF. The J gene is TRBJ2-7, the V gene TRBV19; 12 positions agree with TRBD2. Trimming took 5 bases from V and 6 from J; bases not matched to a gene: 8. The CDR3 sequence is 15 residues long. Looked up from germline, CDR1 is LNHDA and CDR2 is SQIVND (reference sequence).

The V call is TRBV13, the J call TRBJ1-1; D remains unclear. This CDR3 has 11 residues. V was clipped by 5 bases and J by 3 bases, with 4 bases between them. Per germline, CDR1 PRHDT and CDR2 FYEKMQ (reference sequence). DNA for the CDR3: TGTGCCAGCAGCACTTACACTGAAGCTTTCTTT. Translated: CASSTYTEAFF. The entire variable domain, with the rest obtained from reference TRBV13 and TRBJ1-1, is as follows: AAGVIQSPRHLIKEKRETATLKCYPIPRHDTVYWYQQGPGQDPQFLISFYEKMQSDKGSIPDRFSAQQFSDYHSELNMSSLELGDSALYFCASSTYTEAFFGQGTRLTVV.

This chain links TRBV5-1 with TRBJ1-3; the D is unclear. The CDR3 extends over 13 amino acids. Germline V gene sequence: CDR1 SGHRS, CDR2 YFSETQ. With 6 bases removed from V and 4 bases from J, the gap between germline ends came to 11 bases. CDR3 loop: CASTSTQGNTIYF. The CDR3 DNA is TGCGCCAGCACCTCTACGCAGGGAAACACCATATATTTT. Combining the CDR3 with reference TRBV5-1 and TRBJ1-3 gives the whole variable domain KAGVTQTPRYLIKTRGQQVTLSCSPISGHRSVSWYQQTPGQGLQFLFEYFSETQRNKGNFPGRFSGRQFSNSRSEMNVSTLELGDSALYLCASTSTQGNTIYFGEGSWLTVV.

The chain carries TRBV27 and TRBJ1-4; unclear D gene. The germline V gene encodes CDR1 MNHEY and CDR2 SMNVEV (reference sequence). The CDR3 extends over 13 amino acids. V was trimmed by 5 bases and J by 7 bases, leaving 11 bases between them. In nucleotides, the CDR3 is TGTGCCAGCAGTCCGCGTTCCCTTGAAAAACTGTTTTTT. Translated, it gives CASSPRSLEKLFF.

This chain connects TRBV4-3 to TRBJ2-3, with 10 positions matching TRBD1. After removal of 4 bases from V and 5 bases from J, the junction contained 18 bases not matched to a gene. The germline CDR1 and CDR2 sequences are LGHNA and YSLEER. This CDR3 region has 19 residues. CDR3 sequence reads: CASSRQTHAGTGAIDTQYF. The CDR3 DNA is TGCGCCAGCAGCCGCCAAACCCACGCCGGGACAGGGGCAATAGATACGCAGTATTTT.